These 25 T cell receptor beta chains were all obtained from the same sample, sequenced in a study of T cell changes during pregnancy in multiple sclerosis. Some clones are missing from TCRdb's copy, which holds only in-frame ones; the method was immunoSEQ multiplex PCR. The sample has about 30,000 clones; roughly nine tenths are singletons. The material was CD8+ T cells from peripheral blood mononuclear cells, obtained in the second trimester of pregnancy. These receptors were obtained from a female donor with multiple sclerosis, enrolled in a pregnancy study.

The chain recombines TRBV27 with TRBJ2-3; D may be TRBD1 (7 bases). The CDR3 covers 15 residues. V gave up 5 bases and J gave up 2 bases, with 14 bases separating them. Germline V CDR1 and CDR2: MNHEY, SMNVEV (reference sequence). CDR3 sequence (DNA): TGTGCCAGCAGTGACAGACAGGGACTCACAGATACGCAGTATTTT. This translates into CASSDRQGLTDTQYF.

The chain employs TRBV27 and TRBJ2-7; 12 nucleotides align to TRBD1. Germline CDR1 is MNHEY and CDR2 is SMNVEV (reference sequence). The CDR3 sequence is 15 residues long. Trimming at V came to 5 bases and at J to 3 bases, leaving 5 bases not matched to a gene. Here the CDR3 reads CASSPGTGGDYEQYF. DNA of the CDR3: TGTGCCAGCAGTCCTGGGACAGGGGGCGACTACGAGCAGTACTTC.

The rearrangement links TRBV30 to TRBJ1-2; D is undetermined. The CDR3 length is 14 residues. The V gene lost 5 bases and the J gene lost 0 bases, with 13 bases spanning the gap. Looked up from germline, CDR1 is GTSNPN and CDR2 is SVGIG (reference sequence). The CDR3 here is CAWGRTRANYGYTF. CDR3 nucleotides: TGTGCCTGGGGCAGGACTCGGGCTAACTATGGCTACACCTTC.

The chain joins TRBV28 to TRBJ2-7; 14 bases are a match to TRBD2. The length of the CDR3 is 16 residues. Germline assignment: CDR1 MDHEN and CDR2 SYDVKM. V lost 5 bases to trimming and J lost 2 bases; unmatched junction nucleotides: 5. CDR3 amino acids: CASSTRLAGGPYEQYF. As DNA, the CDR3 is TGTGCCAGCAGTACCAGACTAGCGGGAGGGCCCTACGAGCAGTACTTC.

The chain uses TRBV19 and TRBJ2-2; D remains unclear. CDR3 length: 12 amino acids. CDR1 is LNHDA and CDR2 is SQIVND in the germline V gene (reference sequence). Trimming took off 4 bases at V and 3 bases at J, with 3 bases between the two ends. CDR3 sequence (DNA): TGTGCCAGTAGTAGAGACACCGGGGAGCTGTTTTTT. Translation gives CASSRDTGELFF.

The chain couples TRBV13 to TRBJ2-3; TRBD2 matches 8 bases. The CDR3 runs to 16 residues. Germline CDR1 PRHDT, CDR2 FYEKMQ (reference sequence). J lost 2 bases, V lost 1 base, and 5 bases had no gene match. This CDR3 is CASSLEAGAPTDTQYF. The CDR3 bases are TGTGCCAGCAGCTTAGAAGCGGGGGCTCCCACAGATACGCAGTATTTT.

This chain joins TRBV6-5 and TRBJ2-7; tentative D call: TRBD1 (6 bases). CDR1 and CDR2 (germline): MNHEY, SVGAGI. V dropped 6 bases and J dropped 3 bases, with 9 bases sitting between them. This CDR3 has 12 amino acids. CDR3 sequence: CASSLQGYEQYF. CDR3 nucleotides: TGTGCCAGCAGCCTACAGGGCTACGAGCAGTACTTC.

The chain links TRBV30 to TRBJ2-7; D possibly corresponds to TRBD1 (5 bases). The CDR3 consists of 12 residues. Per germline, CDR1 GTSNPN and CDR2 SVGIG (reference sequence). Trimming took 1 base from V and 3 from J, leaving 7 bases between them. The DNA of the CDR3 is TGTGCCTGGAGTGCGCAGGGCTACGAGCAGTACTTC. Translated, it gives CAWSAQGYEQYF. The full variable domain, completed using reference TRBV30 and TRBJ2-7, is SQTIHQWPATLVQPVGSPLSLECTVEGTSNPNLYWYRQAAGRGLQLLFYSVGIGQISSEVPQNLSASRPQDRQFILSSKKLLLSDSGFYLCAWSAQGYEQYFGPGTRLTVT.

The rearrangement links TRBV27 to TRBJ2-1, with 9 bases lining up with TRBD1. In germline, CDR1 is MNHEY, CDR2 SMNVEV (reference sequence). The CDR3 covers 16 residues. J lost 5 bases, V lost 0 bases, and 5 bases had no gene match. CDR3 region: CASSLSTQGADNEQFF. Written as DNA, the CDR3 is TGTGCCAGCAGTTTATCAACACAGGGGGCTGACAATGAGCAGTTCTTC.

The chain links TRBV2 to TRBJ2-7; 12 nucleotides match TRBD1. This CDR3 has 13 amino acids. Germline V gives CDR1 SNHLY, CDR2 FYNNEI. The J segment lost 2 bases and the V segment lost 8 bases, leaving 1 base of the junction unmatched. CDR3 sequence: CASGTGGTYEQYF. CDR3 DNA: TGTGCCAGCGGGACAGGGGGCACCTACGAGCAGTACTTC.

The gene calls are TRBV4-3 and TRBJ2-7; D may be TRBD2 (7 bases). The CDR3 sequence is 16 residues long. Germline V gene data show CDR1 as LGHNA and CDR2 as YSLEER. The V gene lost 0 bases and the J gene lost 2 bases, with 14 bases spanning the gap. This CDR3 is CASSQDMGGGPYEQYF. In DNA, the CDR3 is TGCGCCAGCAGCCAAGATATGGGGGGGGGCCCCTACGAGCAGTACTTC.

The gene calls are TRBV19 and TRBJ2-3, with 9 bases identical to TRBD1. CDR1 and CDR2 from the germline V gene are LNHDA and SQIVND (reference sequence). V lost 3 bases, J lost 6 bases, and 7 bases stayed unmatched. The CDR3 runs 15 residues. The CDR3 region has the DNA TGTGCCAGTAGTATTACAGGACAGGGGATGGATACGCAGTATTTT. As protein: CASSITGQGMDTQYF.

This chain joins TRBV5-1 and TRBJ1-2, with D tentatively TRBD1 (6 bases). The CDR3 has 13 amino acids. V was pared by 4 bases and J by 3 bases, with 10 bases between. Germline V gene sequence: CDR1 SGHRS, CDR2 YFSETQ. CDR3 sequence reads: CASSPGDDYGYTF. Written as DNA, the CDR3 is TGCGCCAGCAGCCCAGGGGACGACTATGGCTACACCTTC.

This clone was counted between two and nine times. The genes are TRBV7-9 and TRBJ2-5; no reliable D call. The CDR3 has 12 amino acids. Trimming took off 3 bases at V and 1 base at J, with 3 bases between the two ends. Germline CDR1 reads SEHNR; CDR2 reads FQNEAQ (reference sequence). DNA for the CDR3: TGTGCCAGCAGCTTCCTCCAAGAGACCCAGTACTTC. Translation gives CASSFLQETQYF.

This chain joins TRBV9 and TRBJ1-6; D is ambiguous. This CDR3 spans 15 amino acids. Per germline, CDR1 SGDLS and CDR2 YYNGEE. With 3 bases removed from V and 7 bases from J, the gap between germline ends came to 14 bases. In DNA form, the CDR3 reads TGTGCCAGCAGCGCCACGGGTCAAGCAAATTCACCCCTCCACTTT. Residues: CASSATGQANSPLHF.

The genes are TRBV4-3 and TRBJ2-1, with 9 bases matching TRBD2. The CDR3 sequence is 16 residues long. Per germline, CDR1 LGHNA and CDR2 YSLEER. V shed 0 bases and J 4 bases; nucleotides not matched to a gene: 4. Here the CDR3 reads CASSQDRAGGYNEQFF. Here the CDR3 DNA reads TGCGCCAGCAGCCAAGATCGGGCGGGGGGGTACAATGAGCAGTTCTTC.

The chain links TRBV6-1 to TRBJ2-7; 8 bases fit TRBD1. This CDR3 comprises 15 residues. Trimming cost V 1 base and J 2 bases; bases outside gene matches: 4. The germline V gene encodes CDR1 MNHNS and CDR2 SASEGT. CDR3 in DNA: TGTGCCAGCAGTGAAGGGACAGGGACCGCCTACGAGCAGTACTTC. Encoded protein: CASSEGTGTAYEQYF.

The genes are TRBV27 and TRBJ2-1, with a possible D match to TRBD2 (5 bases). The CDR3 is made up of 16 amino acids. Germline CDR1 and CDR2: MNHEY and SMNVEV (reference sequence). V was trimmed by 5 bases and J by 0 bases, leaving 14 bases between them. The CDR3 is CASSPLVEGSYNEQFF. In DNA form, the CDR3 reads TGTGCCAGCAGTCCCCTAGTAGAGGGCTCCTACAATGAGCAGTTCTTC.

There are a few counts of this clone. This sample includes further DNA sequences coding for the same CDR3. V usage is TRBV10-3 and J usage is TRBJ1-5; D call uncertain. The CDR3 loop spans 15 amino acids. Trimming took 2 bases from V and 0 from J, leaving 8 bases between them. Germline loops: CDR1 ENHRY, CDR2 SYGVKD. CDR3: CAISEGRNSNQPQHF. CDR3 DNA sequence: TGTGCCATCAGTGAGGGGAGAAATAGCAATCAGCCCCAGCATTTT.

This clone is a singleton in its sample. The CDR3 DNA sequence: TGTGCCAGCTCACCGGTGGAGGGGGAAAAACTGTTTTTT. This encodes CASSPVEGEKLFF. The V call is TRBV18, the J call TRBJ1-4; TRBD1 might be the D (5 bases). Germline V gene data show CDR1 as KGHSH and CDR2 as LQKENI. The CDR3 covers 13 residues. Between the trimmed V and J ends, which lost 3 bases and 8 bases, there was a span of 10 bases. Together with reference TRBV18 and TRBJ1-4, the CDR3 gives the full variable domain: NAGVMQNPRHLVRRRGQEARLRCSPMKGHSHVYWYRQLPEEGLKFMVYLQKENIIDESGMPKERFSAEFPKEGPSILRIQQVVRGDSAAYFCASSPVEGEKLFFGSGTQLSVL.

The chain is built from TRBV28 and TRBJ2-5; tentatively, D is TRBD1 (6 bases). CDR3 length equals 14 residues. V gave up 6 bases and J gave up 0 bases, with 11 bases separating them. CDR1 is MDHEN, CDR2 SYDVKM, per germline. CDR3 sequence (DNA): TGTGCCAGCAGCAGGGACATTAACCAAGAGACCCAGTACTTC. Its protein product is CASSRDINQETQYF.

V and J are TRBV28 and TRBJ1-2; 9 bases match TRBD1. V shed 5 bases, J shed 5 bases, and the junction held 12 bases outside the gene matches. This CDR3 contains 16 residues. Germline CDR1 MDHEN, CDR2 SYDVKM. The DNA of the CDR3 is TGTGCCAGCAGTAACCCGACAGGGGGTATGGAGTATGGCTACACCTTC. Translation gives CASSNPTGGMEYGYTF.

V and J are TRBV5-4 and TRBJ2-7; D is perhaps TRBD2 (7 bases). The CDR3 covers 14 residues. Germline CDR1 reads SGHNT; CDR2 reads YYREEE (reference sequence). The V gene lost 3 bases and the J gene lost 5 bases, with 15 bases spanning the gap. The CDR3 coding sequence is TGTGCCAGCAGCTGGGGGGGCCTCGACAACGAGCAGTACTTC. It encodes CASSWGGLDNEQYF.

This clone was found once. The chain carries TRBV28 and TRBJ2-7; possibly TRBD1 for D (5 bases). The V end was cut by 7 bases, the J end by 1 base, with 8 bases between. The CDR3 covers 12 residues. The germline V gene encodes CDR1 MDHEN and CDR2 SYDVKM. This chain's CDR3 is CASNRQSYEQYF. The CDR3 DNA follows: TGTGCCAGCAATAGACAGTCCTACGAGCAGTACTTC. The whole variable domain, remainder taken from reference TRBV28 and TRBJ2-7, is DVKVTQSSRYLVKRTGEKVFLECVQDMDHENMFWYRQDPGLGLRLIYFSYDVKMKEKGDIPEGYSVSREKKERFSLILESASTNQTSMYLCASNRQSYEQYFGPGTRLTVT.

The V and J genes are TRBV4-3 and TRBJ2-1, with TRBD2 as a possible D gene (5 bases). Trimming shortened V by 0 bases and J by 8 bases, and 14 bases separated the two germline ends. The CDR3 has 15 amino acids. From germline, CDR1 is LGHNA and CDR2 YSLEER. In nucleotides, the CDR3 is TGCGCCAGCAGCCAAGACGGGGAGTTTGGGGATGAGCAGTTCTTC. It specifies CASSQDGEFGDEQFF.